The 14 T cell receptor beta chains below all came from one sample that was sequenced in a study of T cell responses to AZD1222 COVID-19 vaccine. The table came from immunoSEQ multiplex PCR; TCRdb's copy has only in-frame clones and leaves some out. The data contain 180,000 or so clones, 85% to 95% of them singletons. The material was peripheral blood, obtained 28 days after the second AZD1222 dose. These receptors were taken from an adult who received the AZD1222 COVID-19 vaccine.

This chain uses TRBV5-4 with TRBJ1-2; D not resolved. Germline V gene data show CDR1 as SGHNT and CDR2 as YYREEE (reference sequence). CDR3 length equals 12 residues. Deletions cut 0 bases from V and 4 bases from J, with 4 bases between. This CDR3 is CASSLDAYGYTF. CDR3 bases: TGTGCCAGCAGCTTGGACGCCTATGGCTACACCTTC.

The chain joins TRBV1 to TRBJ2-1; the table's D call of TRBD2 was not tested on the DNA. TRBV1 corresponds to a pseudogene. The CDR3 has 17 residues. In nucleotides, the CDR3 is TGCACCAGCAGCCAAGATTTGCGGGAGGGTTCCTACAATGAGCAGTTCTTC. Amino acid sequence: CTSSQDLREGSYNEQFF.

The V call is TRBV6-2 or TRBV6-3, the J call TRBJ2-1, with D possibly being TRBD1 or TRBD2 (5 bases each). CDR3 length equals 14 residues. V was cut by 5 bases and J by 4 bases, with 12 bases left in between. Germline V gene data show CDR1 as MNHEY and CDR2 as SVGEGT. The CDR3 nucleotides read TGTGCCAGCAGTCCACTGGGACCATACAATGAGCAGTTCTTC. Translation: CASSPLGPYNEQFF.

This rearrangement joins TRBV5-1 to TRBJ2-2; 7 nucleotides align to TRBD1. Per the germline V gene, CDR1 is SGHRS and CDR2 is YFSETQ. The CDR3 has 14 amino acids. V trimming: 4 bases; J trimming: 4 bases; junction bases outside the gene matches: 4. CDR3 in amino acids: CASSQGTATGELFF. Here the CDR3 DNA reads TGCGCCAGCAGCCAAGGGACAGCCACCGGGGAGCTGTTTTTT.

This chain connects TRBV3-1 (or the pseudogene TRBV3-2) to TRBJ2-1, with TRBD2 identical over 9 bases. Losses at the gene ends were 3 bases for V and 5 bases for J; bases not matched to a gene: 2. This CDR3 comprises 14 residues. The germline gives CDR1 LGHDT, CDR2 YNNKEL (reference sequence). CDR3 DNA sequence: TGTGCCAGCAGCCACGGACTAGCGAACAATGAGCAGTTCTTC. This gives the protein CASSHGLANNEQFF.

The chain is built from TRBV27 and TRBJ2-7; the D gene could be TRBD1 or TRBD2 (6 bases each). CDR1 MNHEY and CDR2 SMNVEV come from the germline V gene (reference sequence). Trimming left V 5 bases short and J 4 bases short, with 9 bases between. The CDR3 runs 12 residues. The DNA for the CDR3 is TGTGCCAGCAGTCGGGGGCAGTACGAGCAGTACTTC. It specifies CASSRGQYEQYF.

The chain links TRBV19 to TRBJ2-2, with 8 positions matching TRBD1. Germline CDR1 and CDR2: LNHDA and SQIVND (reference sequence). The V gene end was trimmed by 3 bases and the J gene end by 4 bases; junction bases not matched to a gene: 13. This CDR3 comprises 18 residues. The CDR3 sequence: CASSMAPGRGLGTGELFF. CDR3 sequence (DNA): TGTGCCAGTAGTATGGCCCCCGGCAGGGGGCTGGGCACCGGGGAGCTGTTTTTT.

This sequence joins TRBV2 and TRBJ1-1; 9 positions match TRBD1. V was pared by 3 bases and J by 6 bases, with 8 bases of the junction left unmatched. CDR3 size: 15 residues. The V gene's germline CDR1 is SNHLY and CDR2 FYNNEI. The CDR3 coding sequence is TGTGCCAGCAGTGAGGATGGACAGGGGTGGGCTGAAGCTTTCTTT. Protein product: CASSEDGQGWAEAFF.

The chain recombines TRBV3-1 (or the pseudogene TRBV3-2) with TRBJ2-3; 10 nucleotides line up with TRBD1. Losses at the gene ends were 6 bases for V and 5 bases for J; bases not matched to a gene: 5. Germline V gives CDR1 LGHDT, CDR2 YNNKEL (reference sequence). CDR3 size: 14 residues. The CDR3 DNA is TGTGCCAGCAGGCGACAGGGGGCACAAGATACGCAGTATTTT. Its protein product is CASRRQGAQDTQYF.

This rearrangement joins TRBV14 to TRBJ2-1, with no clear D. Deletions cut 4 bases from V and 0 bases from J, with 13 bases between. This CDR3 is built from 16 residues. Germline V lookup: CDR1 SGHDN, CDR2 FVKESK. The CDR3 DNA sequence: TGTGCCAGCAGCCCCACTCTTTGGAGCTCCTACAATGAGCAGTTCTTC. This codes for CASSPTLWSSYNEQFF.

In DNA, the CDR3 is TGTGCCAGCAGTTTATGGTTCAGGGGGCCCCTGACCGATGAAGCTTTCTTT. The encoded protein is CASSLWFRGPLTDEAFF. This chain connects TRBV28 to TRBJ1-1; 8 nucleotides agree with TRBD1. Germline values: CDR1 MDHEN, CDR2 SYDVKM. The CDR3 covers 17 residues. The J segment lost 7 bases and the V segment lost 0 bases, leaving 13 bases of the junction unmatched.

This sequence joins TRBV19 and TRBJ1-1; a possible D gene is TRBD1 (5 bases). Trimming stripped 7 bases from V and 0 bases from J, with 9 bases between. The length of the CDR3 is 13 residues. CDR1 is LNHDA, CDR2 SQIVND, per germline (reference sequence). The CDR3 reads CASIGTMNTEAFF. CDR3 sequence (DNA): TGTGCCAGTATCGGGACTATGAACACTGAAGCTTTCTTT.

This chain links TRBV28 with TRBJ1-6; TRBD1 agrees at 10 bases. The CDR3 length is 13 residues. V lost 7 bases to trimming and J lost 10 bases; unmatched junction nucleotides: 4. Germline lookup yields CDR1 MDHEN and CDR2 SYDVKM. The CDR3 loop reads CASTRDRGSPLHF. CDR3 bases: TGTGCCAGCACCCGGGACAGGGGCTCACCCCTCCACTTT. The full variable domain, in which reference TRBV28 and TRBJ1-6 provide the parts outside the CDR3, is DVKVTQSSRYLVKRTGEKVFLECVQDMDHENMFWYRQDPGLGLRLIYFSYDVKMKEKGDIPEGYSVSREKKERFSLILESASTNQTSMYLCASTRDRGSPLHFGNGTRLTVT.

The gene calls are TRBV11-2 and TRBJ1-2; D is possibly TRBD1 (6 bases). V lost 4 bases and J lost 0, with 9 bases in between. The CDR3 runs 14 residues. Germline assignment: CDR1 SGHAT and CDR2 FQNNGV. CDR3 region: CASSSDRSNYGYTF. In DNA form, the CDR3 reads TGTGCCAGCAGCTCCGACAGGTCTAACTATGGCTACACCTTC.